The TCR beta chain described here comes from a study of shared clonotypes between healthy human individuals (dated by TCRdb to between 2020 and 2021). Broadly, across the study: The cohort comprised two women and a few men aged 18 to 49 years. To increase sequencing depth and limit assay-specific biases, different laboratories used diverse techniques to prepare libraries and sequence TCR repertoires. For each donor, three plates each were used for CD4 naive and CD4 memory, two plates were used for CD8 naive, and one plate was used for CD8 memory. Each donor's leukapheresis produced roughly between roughly 0.9 and 8.9 billion PBMCs. The study deeply sequenced blood TCR repertoires of about 5 healthy adults to estimate repertoire size and the extent of clonotype sharing between individuals.

The germline V gene yields SGHRS for CDR1 and YFSETQ for CDR2. The CDR3 has 18 amino acids, counting the end cysteine and phenylalanine. Of the read, only the CDR3 DNA is kept; its 54 bases are in frame from base 1. Trimming removed 0 bases from V and 4 bases from J, leaving 20 bases between the germline ends. Turning to this clone: It lacks a known antigen. Base qualities are not at hand, and no much larger clone is one base apart.

Donors were healthy HIV-negative adults with no recently reported acute infections or vaccinations. Every donor was a Caucasian adult living in Nashville, Tennessee, USA. Magnetic negative selection was used to enrich CD4+ T cells, after which naive cells were positively selected on CD45RA and the negative fraction became the memory subset. Blood was obtained by leukapheresis, after which PBMCs were separated by Ficoll-Histopaque density gradient centrifugation and cryopreserved in liquid nitrogen vapor phase. Purity and quantity of every magnetically sorted T cell population were checked by analytical flow cytometry. Each sorted fraction had its genomic DNA isolated and then quantified by UV absorbance on a Nanodrop 2000c. What the work shows at the level of the full study, not this receptor alone: Higher generation probabilities were observed for clonotypes shared by all four sorted-subset donors than for non-shared clonotypes. Only blood was sampled, and tissue TCR repertoires likely differ from those in blood. Larger estimated clonotype richness was generally found for naive subsets than for memory subsets. Rarefaction of sorted-subset datasets indicated incomplete sequencing despite the large sequencing depth. Sharing across a few donors was observed for 5% to 6.5% of naive CD4, less than 4% of naive CD8, 2% to 2.5% of memory CD4, and about 0.4% of memory CD8 clonotypes. Because the study included only a small number of donors, the genetic and exposure-history diversity represented was limited. Pairwise subsampling led to the expectation that sequencing depth would affect the degree of clonotype sharing among donors.

Using the deep immunoSEQ assay, multiplex PCR amplified TCR CDR3 regions from genomic DNA. For each cell subset, the extracted genomic DNA was distributed evenly across all wells of several immunoSEQ 96-well plates, and each plate served as one replicate. For sorted subsets, each replicate PCR was loaded with 200 to 250 ng genomic DNA, equivalent to about 30,000 T cell genomes. Purified libraries were measured with a Qubit 3.0 fluorometer, size-checked on a Bioanalyzer 2100, and measured again with the KAPA Library Quantification kit. Each immunoSEQ 96-well plate was sequenced on its own single-read 150-cycle Illumina NextSeq 550 flow cell. On the study's bioinformatics: Because the immunoSEQ output held only junctional sequences and lacked quality scores, the filtering could not match the filtering applied to full-length reads. To assign V/J genes and CDR3, sequences were annotated against IMGT germline references using PyIR, a Python wrapper for IgBLAST v1.9. Any read was removed if the V/J assignment was weak (E-value above 1e-6), the CDR3 was missing, or the read contained stop codons, out-of-frame junctions, or ambiguous translated residues. V3J clonotypes were defined by identical inferred V gene, J gene, and CDR3 amino acid sequence. Percentage overlap between repertoires was calculated by dividing the number of shared unique clonotypes by the size of the smaller repertoire. Repertoire richness was assessed with RTK rarefaction, the Chao1 estimator, and Recon v2.1 estimates of unobserved clonotypes. Generation probabilities for all TCRbeta clonotypes obtained by the gDNA method from four donors were computed using OLGA. TCRdb obtained this table from immuneACCESS and retained in-frame rearrangements with V and J assigned. These tables miss some clones; where compared with another copy, unresolved V genes account for less than half of the shortfall, and the remainder is unexplained. V and J calls and clone size are copied from that table; D and trimming were computed from the DNA. The sample table contains 2 million to 3 million clones; only one count was recorded for roughly 93% of them. The top ten clones comprise 0.36% of the sample.

The specimen sequenced was naive CD4+ T cells from PBMCs. Read against the paper, the sample's cell subset or site label means: CD45RA+ positively selected. The TCR comes from a young man in good health. Some clones in this sample may be carry-over from other donors' samples. This sequence uses TRBV5-1 and TRBJ2-4, and TRBD2 may be the D gene, going by 5 matching bases. Read as DNA, the sequence is TGCGCCAGCAGCTTGGCCACGGAGAGCGGTGAGGTGAAAAACATTCAGTACTTC. This sequence encodes CASSLATESGEVKNIQYF.